One sample yielded the 15 T cell receptor beta chains listed below, sequenced in a study of blood T cell repertoires in COVID-19 (dated by TCRdb to about 2020). The method was the immunoSEQ multiplex PCR assay. TCRdb re-hosts the immuneACCESS table, in-frame sequences only. Its copies lack some clones; in the studies checked, an unresolved V gene accounts for under half of them, and the cause for the rest is not known. For this sample there are 300,000 to 450,000 clones; about 87% appear just once. Around 9.3% of the sample is taken by the ten largest. Sequencing was carried out using peripheral blood. Every receptor here comes from a woman aged 25 to 39 with COVID-19, enrolled during active disease.

The chain is built from TRBV11-3 and TRBJ1-1; no clear D. The germline V gene encodes CDR1 SGHNT and CDR2 YENEEA. The CDR3 runs 13 residues. The ends were cut back, 5 bases at V and 5 bases at J, with 12 bases in the middle. The CDR3 DNA reads as TGTGCCAGCAGCGCAGGACTCGCTACTGAAGCTTTCTTT. It encodes CASSAGLATEAFF. The full variable domain, with the rest looked up from reference TRBV11-3 and TRBJ1-1, is EAGVVQSPRYKIIEKKQPVAFWCNPISGHNTLYWYLQNLGQGPELLIRYENEEAVDDSQLPKDRFSAERLKGVDSTLKIQPAELGDSAVYLCASSAGLATEAFFGQGTRLTVV.

This chain's CDR3 is CATRVAGVTDTQYF. CDR3 bases: TGTGCCACCCGGGTAGCGGGGGTCACAGATACGCAGTATTTT. This chain connects TRBV6-6 to TRBJ2-3, with TRBD2 matching over 9 bases. V dropped 10 bases and J dropped 2; count of bases not matched to a gene: 7. This CDR3 contains 14 residues. Germline-derived CDR1 and CDR2 are MNHNY and SVGAGI (reference sequence).

This rearrangement joins TRBV12-3 or TRBV12-4 to TRBJ2-7; 9 bases align to TRBD1. This CDR3 region has 13 residues. Trimming took 6 bases from V and 3 from J; bases not matched to a gene: 3. Here the CDR3 DNA reads TGTGCCAGCAGCAAGACAGGGGGCTACGAGCAGTACTTC. Translating gives CASSKTGGYEQYF.

V and J are TRBV3-1 (or the pseudogene TRBV3-2) and TRBJ2-5, with D uncertain. V dropped 1 base and J dropped 2 bases, with 14 bases sitting between them. The CDR3 loop spans 16 amino acids. CDR1 is LGHDT, CDR2 YNNKEL, per germline (reference sequence). CDR3 nucleotides: TGTGCCAGCAGCCAAGCGGTTCTGCCAGGTCAAGAGACCCAGTACTTC. The encoded protein is CASSQAVLPGQETQYF.

This clone was seen only once. This chain joins TRBV27 and TRBJ1-5, with D tentatively TRBD1 (6 bases). V lost 6 bases to trimming and J lost 3 bases, with 9 bases between them. CDR3 length: 13 amino acids. CDR1 and CDR2 from the germline V gene are MNHEY and SMNVEV (reference sequence). The chain's CDR3 is CASRTGLNQPQHF. The CDR3 bases are TGTGCCAGCAGGACAGGTCTCAATCAGCCCCAGCATTTT.

The chain links TRBV4-1 to TRBJ1-4; D is unclear. The CDR3 is 13 amino acids. V was cut by 0 bases and J by 8 bases, with 7 bases left in between. The germline V gene encodes CDR1 MGHRA and CDR2 YSYEKL. CDR3 residues: CASSQDLGEKLFF. The CDR3 nucleotides are TGCGCCAGCAGCCAAGATCTTGGCGAAAAACTGTTTTTT.

The V gene is TRBV24-1, the J gene TRBJ1-5, with a weak D call TRBD1 (6 bases). Germline V gene sequence: CDR1 KGHDR, CDR2 SFDVKD. The CDR3 runs 14 residues. With 4 bases removed from V and 6 bases from J, the gap between germline ends came to 12 bases. CDR3 loop: CATSDRQVIQPQHF. The CDR3, as DNA: TGTGCCACCAGTGACCGACAGGTGATTCAGCCCCAGCATTTT.

The chain is built from TRBV10-3 and TRBJ2-1; TRBD1 matches 11 bases. Germline V CDR1 and CDR2: ENHRY, SYGVKD. The J segment lost 8 bases and the V segment lost 5 bases, leaving 8 bases of the junction unmatched. CDR3 size: 15 residues. The CDR3 nucleotides are TGTGCCATCAGTCCCGCGGGACAGGGGGTAGATGAGCAGTTCTTC. Amino acid sequence: CAISPAGQGVDEQFF.

The chain carries TRBV11-2 and TRBJ2-1; 7 bases match TRBD2. Germline values: CDR1 SGHAT, CDR2 FQNNGV. The CDR3 covers 15 residues. Trimming at V came to 6 bases and at J to 9 bases, leaving 14 bases not matched to a gene. The CDR3 DNA reads as TGTGCCAGCAGATCTTCCGGGACTACCGGCGGTGAGCAGTTCTTC. Translation: CASRSSGTTGGEQFF.

The CDR3 region is CASSPERAGTGYTF. The CDR3 DNA follows: TGTGCCAGCTCACCAGAGAGGGCGGGAACCGGCTACACCTTC. This chain uses TRBV18 with TRBJ1-2; D is unresolved. V dropped 2 bases and J dropped 8 bases, with 15 bases sitting between them. The CDR3 contains 14 residues. Germline V gene lookup returns CDR1 KGHSH and CDR2 LQKENI.

This sequence joins TRBV28 and TRBJ2-1, with 7 positions matching TRBD2. The trim removed 3 bases at V and 7 bases at J, leaving 12 bases unmatched. This CDR3 has 16 residues. Germline values: CDR1 MDHEN, CDR2 SYDVKM. The CDR3 here is CASSLGLAGIWNEQFF. The CDR3 DNA sequence: TGTGCCAGCAGTTTGGGGTTAGCGGGTATTTGGAATGAGCAGTTCTTC.

The rearrangement links TRBV5-4 to TRBJ2-4, with 11 bases that match TRBD2. This CDR3 is 14 amino acids long. Germline CDR1 reads SGHNT; CDR2 reads YYREEE (reference sequence). With V trimmed by 3 bases and J by 5 bases, 1 base remained unmatched. The CDR3 region is CASSWGLAENIQYF. The CDR3 nucleotides read TGTGCCAGCAGCTGGGGACTAGCGGAAAACATTCAGTACTTC.

The gene calls are TRBV2 and TRBJ2-1, with 7 bases matching TRBD1. The J segment lost 8 bases and the V segment lost 6 bases, leaving 10 bases of the junction unmatched. In germline, CDR1 is SNHLY, CDR2 FYNNEI. The CDR3 length is 14 residues. CDR3 region: CASSDRVVVYEQFF. The CDR3 DNA is TGTGCCAGCAGCGACAGGGTAGTGGTCTATGAGCAGTTCTTC.

The chain employs TRBV18 and TRBJ2-7; D is possibly TRBD2 (6 bases). Looked up from germline, CDR1 is KGHSH and CDR2 is LQKENI. The CDR3 extends over 14 amino acids. V shed 5 bases and J shed 0 bases, with 11 bases lying between them. The chain's CDR3 is CASSGNSGSYEQYF. CDR3 nucleotide sequence: TGTGCCAGCTCAGGCAATAGCGGCTCCTACGAGCAGTACTTC.

The rearrangement uses TRBV7-9 and TRBJ2-5; no clear D. Trimming shortened V by 5 bases and J by 1 base, and 8 bases separated the two germline ends. The CDR3 contains 13 residues. Germline-derived CDR1 and CDR2 are SEHNR and FQNEAQ (reference sequence). CDR3 nucleotides: TGTGCCAGCAGCCGACCGGGCCAAGAGACCCAGTACTTC. Amino acids: CASSRPGQETQYF.